These T cell receptor beta chains were read from a single sample in a study of chemoradiotherapy in HPV16-positive cancers. Produced via immunoSEQ multiplex PCR; TCRdb's table is partial and in-frame only. The sample lists 15,000 to 20,000 clones, 60% to 80% occurring once. This material was acquired from a patient who underwent chemoradiotherapy. The receptor source for this set is a human donor with HPV-associated anogenital cancer. Each CDR3 is given with its conserved first and last residue. D genes are given only for firm matches. A row's size may be missing; if present it is once, few, many or a size class.

v_call	j_call	clone_size	d_call	cdr3_aa	cdr3_nt
TRBV15	TRBJ1-2	.	TRBD1	CATSRETGGDYGYTF	TGTGCCACCAGCAGGGAGACAGGGGGCGATTATGGCTACACCTTC
TRBV27	TRBJ2-1	.	TRBD2	CASSPRLAGEQFF	TGTGCCAGCAGTCCGCGACTAGCGGGGGAGCAGTTCTTC
TRBV6-5	TRBJ1-2	.	.	CASRQNYGYTF	TGTGCCAGCAGACAGAACTATGGCTACACCTTC
TRBV30	TRBJ1-6	once	.	CAWSVEGPSNSPLHF	TGTGCCTGGAGTGTGGAGGGGCCGAGTAATTCACCCCTCCACTTT
TRBV18	TRBJ1-1	.	TRBD1	CASSGTATTEAFF	TGTGCCAGCTCCGGGACAGCGACCACTGAAGCTTTCTTT
TRBV5-4	TRBJ1-4	.	.	CASSPTTGGGNEKLFF	TGTGCCAGCAGCCCGACGACAGGAGGGGGGAATGAAAAACTGTTTTTT
TRBV4-1	TRBJ1-1	.	.	CASSQDLRNTEAFF	TGCGCCAGCAGCCAAGATCTCAGAAACACTGAAGCTTTCTTT
TRBV5-4	TRBJ2-1	.	.	CASNRGPNYNEQFF	TGTGCCAGCAACCGGGGGCCAAATTACAATGAGCAGTTCTTC
TRBV4-2	TRBJ2-1	.	.	CASSQTETATDEQFF	TGTGCCAGCAGCCAAACGGAGACAGCGACGGATGAGCAGTTCTTC
TRBV4-3	TRBJ2-1	.	.	CASSPALSYNEQFF	TGCGCCAGCAGCCCCGCCCTCTCCTACAATGAGCAGTTCTTC
TRBV9	TRBJ2-7	once	.	CASSVAQGYEQYF	TGTGCCAGCAGCGTAGCACAGGGCTACGAGCAGTACTTC
TRBV5-1	TRBJ2-2	.	TRBD2	CASSLVSSGGPGTGELFF	TGCGCCAGCAGCTTGGTTTCGAGCGGGGGGCCTGGAACCGGGGAGCTGTTTTTT
TRBV5-4	TRBJ1-6	few	.	CASSLVEINSPLHF	TGTGCCAGCAGCTTGGTCGAGATTAATTCACCCCTCCACTTT
TRBV7-2	TRBJ1-1	.	TRBD1	CASSLGYFEGQENTEAFF	TGTGCCAGCAGCTTAGGGTATTTCGAAGGACAGGAGAACACTGAAGCTTTCTTT
TRBV7-9	TRBJ1-1	.	.	CASSLRVSGLDYTEAFF	TGTGCCAGCAGCTTACGGGTTTCGGGACTGGATTACACTGAAGCTTTCTTT
TRBV7-3	TRBJ2-1	.	.	CASSRDSSYNEQFF	TGTGCCAGCAGCAGAGACAGCTCCTACAATGAGCAGTTCTTC
TRBV10-3	TRBJ2-5	.	TRBD1	CAIRPDRGFFETQYF	TGTGCCATCCGTCCGGACAGGGGGTTTTTCGAGACCCAGTACTTC
TRBV6-5	TRBJ1-1	.	.	CASARGNTEAFF	TGTGCCAGCGCCCGGGGTAACACTGAAGCTTTCTTT
TRBV5-8	TRBJ1-6	.	.	CASSSTGRGFGSPLHF	TGTGCCAGCAGCTCCACCGGGCGGGGTTTTGGTTCACCCCTCCACTTT
TRBV27	TRBJ1-4	.	.	CASSLSGAGEKLFF	TGTGCCAGCAGTTTAAGCGGAGCAGGTGAAAAACTGTTTTTT
TRBV7-2	TRBJ1-2	.	.	CASSLQGFYGYTF	TGTGCCAGCAGCTTACAGGGTTTTTATGGCTACACCTTC
TRBV30	TRBJ1-2	once	.	CALKNNSVFYGYTF	TGTGCCTTGAAAAACAACAGTGTATTTTATGGCTACACCTTC
TRBV29-1	TRBJ2-7	.	.	CSVTLGGGAYEQYF	TGCAGCGTGACCCTGGGGGGTGGAGCCTACGAGCAGTACTTC
TRBV27	TRBJ2-2	once	TRBD2	CASSLASGTGELFF	TGTGCCAGCAGTTTGGCTAGCGGCACCGGGGAGCTGTTTTTT
TRBV2	TRBJ1-2	.	.	CASSDEAYGYTF	TGTGCCAGCAGTGATGAGGCTTATGGCTACACCTTC
TRBV5-6	TRBJ2-6	few	.	CASSLVGLEESGANVLTF	TGTGCCAGCAGCTTGGTGGGCCTCGAAGAGTCTGGGGCCAACGTCCTGACTTTC
TRBV11-2	TRBJ2-3	.	.	CASTLMVTDTQYF	TGTGCCAGCACCCTAATGGTCACAGATACGCAGTATTTT
TRBV4-2	TRBJ2-2	.	.	CASSPGGTNTGELFF	TGTGCCAGCAGCCCCGGGGGAACGAACACCGGGGAGCTGTTTTTT
TRBV4-3	TRBJ2-2	.	TRBD1	CASSQDQGAKSGELFF	TGCGCCAGCAGCCAAGACCAGGGGGCGAAGTCCGGGGAGCTGTTTTTT
TRBV7-9	TRBJ2-2	.	TRBD2	CASSLYSGGRRTGELFF	TGTGCCAGCAGCTTATATAGCGGGGGGCGACGGACCGGGGAGCTGTTTTTT
TRBV6-1	TRBJ1-2	.	.	CASSPDEQGFYGYTF	TGTGCCAGCAGTCCGGATGAACAGGGCTTCTATGGCTACACCTTC
TRBV29-1	TRBJ2-1	.	TRBD1	CSVTDLTGSYNEQFF	TGCAGCGTCACAGATTTGACAGGGTCGTACAATGAGCAGTTCTTC